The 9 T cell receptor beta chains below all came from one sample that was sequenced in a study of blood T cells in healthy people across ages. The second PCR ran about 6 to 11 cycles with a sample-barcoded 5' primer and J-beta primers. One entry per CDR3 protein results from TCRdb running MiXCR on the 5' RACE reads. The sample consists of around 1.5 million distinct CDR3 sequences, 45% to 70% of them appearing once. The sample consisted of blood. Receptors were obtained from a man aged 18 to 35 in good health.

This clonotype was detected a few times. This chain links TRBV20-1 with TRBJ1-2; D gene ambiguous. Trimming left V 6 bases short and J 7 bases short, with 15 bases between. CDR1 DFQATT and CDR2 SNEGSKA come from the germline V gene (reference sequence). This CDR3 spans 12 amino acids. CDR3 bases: TGCAGTGCCACGAGAACTGGAAGTGGCTACACCTTC. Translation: CSATRTGSGYTF.

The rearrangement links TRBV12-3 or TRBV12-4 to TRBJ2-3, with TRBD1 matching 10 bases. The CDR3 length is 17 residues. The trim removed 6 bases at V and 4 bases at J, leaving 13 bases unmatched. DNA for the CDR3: TGTGCCAGCAGCCTTGCCTCCCGGGACAGGGGCGCAGATACGCAGTATTTT. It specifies CASSLASRDRGADTQYF.

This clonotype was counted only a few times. The CDR3 nucleotides are TGCAGCGTTGGCGAATATGGCTACACCTTC. Translated, it gives CSVGEYGYTF. The chain links TRBV29-1 to TRBJ1-2; D unclear. This CDR3 has 10 residues. Trimming took off 4 bases at V and 5 bases at J, with 5 bases between the two ends. CDR1 and CDR2 (germline): SQVTM, ANQGSEA.

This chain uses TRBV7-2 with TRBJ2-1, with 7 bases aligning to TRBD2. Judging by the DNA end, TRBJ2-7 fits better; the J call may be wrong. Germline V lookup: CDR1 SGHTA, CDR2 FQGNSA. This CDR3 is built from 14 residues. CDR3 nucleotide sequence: TGTGCCAGCAGCTTAGGCGGGAGATACAATGAGCAGTACTTC. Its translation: CASSLGGRYNEQYF.

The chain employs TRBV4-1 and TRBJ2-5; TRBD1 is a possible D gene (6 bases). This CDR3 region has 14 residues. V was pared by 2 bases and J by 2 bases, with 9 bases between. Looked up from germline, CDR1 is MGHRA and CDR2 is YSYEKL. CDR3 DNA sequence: TGCGCCAGCAGCCAAAGACAGGCGCAAGAGACCCAGTACTTC. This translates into CASSQRQAQETQYF.

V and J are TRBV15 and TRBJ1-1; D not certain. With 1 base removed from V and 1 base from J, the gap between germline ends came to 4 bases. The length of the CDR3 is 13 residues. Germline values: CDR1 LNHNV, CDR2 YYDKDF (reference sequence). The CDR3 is CATSRAPNTEAFF. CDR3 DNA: TGTGCCACCAGCAGAGCACCGAACACTGAAGCTTTCTTT.

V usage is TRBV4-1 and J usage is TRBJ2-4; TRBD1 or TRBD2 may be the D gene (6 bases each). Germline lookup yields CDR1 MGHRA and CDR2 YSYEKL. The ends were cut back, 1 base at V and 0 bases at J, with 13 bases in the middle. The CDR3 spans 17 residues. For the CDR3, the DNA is TGCGCCAGCAGCCAAGGAGGGGGAGGATTAGCCAAAAACATTCAGTACTTC. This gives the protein CASSQGGGGLAKNIQYF.

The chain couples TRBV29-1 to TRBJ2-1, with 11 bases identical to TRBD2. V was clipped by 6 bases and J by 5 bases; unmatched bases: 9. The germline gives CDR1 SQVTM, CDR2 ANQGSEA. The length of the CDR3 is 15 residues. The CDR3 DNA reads TGCAGCGTGGACTTCGGGACTAGCGGCGACAATGAGCAGTTCTTC. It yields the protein CSVDFGTSGDNEQFF.

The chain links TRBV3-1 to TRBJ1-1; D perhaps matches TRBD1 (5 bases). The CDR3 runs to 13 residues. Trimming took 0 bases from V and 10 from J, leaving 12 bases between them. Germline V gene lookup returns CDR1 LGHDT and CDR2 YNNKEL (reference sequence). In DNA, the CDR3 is TGTGCCAGCAGCCAAGAATCAATCCAGGGAGCTTTCTTT. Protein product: CASSQESIQGAFF.